Listed here are 20 T cell receptor beta chains from one sample, sequenced in a study of identical twins' blood T cells. TCRdb re-called the 5' RACE reads through MiXCR, storing one row per CDR3 protein. The sample lists a few hundred thousand distinct CDR3 sequences; over 25% were seen once. The sequencing input was PBMCs. The origin of the receptors is a woman aged 18-49 years in good health.

The rearrangement links TRBV11-2 to TRBJ1-1; a possible D gene is TRBD1 (6 bases). The CDR3 is made up of 16 amino acids. V was shortened by 2 bases and J by 4 bases, with 17 bases between the two germline ends. Germline V gene lookup returns CDR1 SGHAT and CDR2 FQNNGV. The CDR3 protein is CASSLSEGGAPTEAFF. The CDR3 region has the DNA TGTGCCAGCAGCTTATCTGAGGGGGGGGCGCCCACTGAAGCTTTCTTT.

The rearrangement links TRBV19 to TRBJ1-1; 9 nucleotides align to TRBD1. V dropped 7 bases and J dropped 1; count of bases not matched to a gene: 7. This CDR3 contains 15 residues. Germline lookup yields CDR1 LNHDA and CDR2 SQIVND (reference sequence). Here the CDR3 reads CASTPDRGRNTEAFF. CDR3 bases: TGTGCCAGTACTCCGGACAGGGGACGGAACACTGAAGCTTTCTTT.

This rearrangement joins TRBV11-2 to TRBJ2-3; D is undetermined. Germline V CDR1 and CDR2: SGHAT, FQNNGV. The ends were cut back, 5 bases at V and 6 bases at J, with 12 bases in the middle. The CDR3 spans 13 residues. The CDR3 nucleotides read TGTGCCAGCAGCCCCTCGATTGTGGATACGCAGTATTTT. It specifies CASSPSIVDTQYF.

This chain uses TRBV9 with TRBJ1-2, with unresolved D. Germline CDR1 SGDLS, CDR2 YYNGEE. V lost 0 bases, J lost 1 base, and 10 bases lay in between. The CDR3 consists of 15 residues. DNA for the CDR3: TGTGCCAGCAGCGTAGCTGCAGCTTTTAACTATGGCTACACCTTC. Protein product: CASSVAAAFNYGYTF.

Points on this clonotype: One base away lies a much larger clone, so this may be a sequencing read error. The chain recombines TRBV20-1 with TRBJ1-2; the match to TRBD1 covers 8 bases. CDR3 length equals 13 residues. Germline CDR1 DFQATT, CDR2 SNEGSKA (reference sequence). The junction had 7 bases not matched to a gene; V was cut back by 8 bases and J by 2 bases. The CDR3 spells CSSGTGGNYGYTF. In DNA form, the CDR3 reads TGCAGTTCTGGGACAGGCGGAAACTATGGCTACACCTTC.

This clonotype was detected many times. J is TRBJ1-1 and V is TRBV4-1; the D is unclear. The length of the CDR3 is 14 residues. Germline CDR1 and CDR2: MGHRA and YSYEKL. The V gene lost 2 bases and the J gene lost 4 bases, with 11 bases spanning the gap. CDR3 nucleotide sequence: TGCGCCAGCAGCCAACAAGGTTTGGGCACTGAAGCTTTCTTT. This translates into CASSQQGLGTEAFF.

Many counts were recorded for this clonotype. This chain connects TRBV19 to TRBJ1-3, with 7 bases identical to TRBD1. In germline, CDR1 is LNHDA, CDR2 SQIVND (reference sequence). V dropped 4 bases and J dropped 5; count of bases not matched to a gene: 8. The CDR3 length is 15 residues. The DNA for the CDR3 is TGTGCCAGTAGTACCCCCGGGACAGCTCGAAACACCATATATTTT. The encoded protein is CASSTPGTARNTIYF. The complete variable domain, with remaining parts taken from reference TRBV19 and TRBJ1-3, reads DGGITQSPKYLFRKEGQNVTLSCEQNLNHDAMYWYRQDPGQGLRLIYYSQIVNDFQKGDIAEGYSVSREKKESFPLTVTSAQKNPTAFYLCASSTPGTARNTIYFGEGSWLTVV.

The chain has TRBV20-1 and TRBJ2-1, with 8 nucleotides matching TRBD2. This CDR3 comprises 16 residues. V shed 2 bases and J 9 bases; nucleotides not matched to a gene: 15. The germline V gene has CDR1 DFQATT and CDR2 SNEGSKA (reference sequence). CDR3 bases: TGCAGTGCTAGAATAGTCGGTAGCGGGGCACTGGGTGAGCAGTTCTTC. This sequence encodes CSARIVGSGALGEQFF.

The table lists this clonotype with a few counts. The V call is TRBV11-3, the J call TRBJ2-1; 10 nucleotides match TRBD2. Germline V gene data show CDR1 as SGHNT and CDR2 as YENEEA. With 2 bases clipped from V and 10 bases from J, the junction kept 8 bases outside the gene matches. This CDR3 contains 15 residues. The CDR3: CASSLNGLAASEQFF. The CDR3 bases are TGTGCCAGCAGCTTAAACGGACTAGCGGCCTCGGAGCAGTTCTTC.

The chain uses TRBV20-1 and TRBJ1-2, with D possibly being TRBD1 (6 bases). The CDR3 is 16 amino acids. CDR1 is DFQATT and CDR2 is SNEGSKA in the germline V gene (reference sequence). The V end was cut by 5 bases, the J end by 4 bases, with 23 bases between. CDR3 residues: CSASPIGRGMSYGYTF. In DNA, the CDR3 is TGCAGTGCTTCACCCATTGGGAGGGGGATGAGCTATGGCTACACCTTC.

V usage is TRBV29-1 and J usage is TRBJ1-4; D unclear. The length of the CDR3 is 20 residues. The germline CDR1 and CDR2 sequences are SQVTM and ANQGSEA. Deletions cut 2 bases from V and 0 bases from J, with 25 bases between. Here the CDR3 reads CSVELSQVSRIIATNEKLFF. The CDR3 region has the DNA TGCAGCGTTGAACTCTCTCAAGTATCGAGGATAATTGCAACTAATGAAAAACTGTTTTTT.

Turning to this clonotype: Compared with germline, one end of the junction differs, possibly owing to a read error. This chain links TRBV7-7 with TRBJ1-5; D remains ambiguous. The CDR3 consists of 14 residues. Germline loops: CDR1 SSHAT, CDR2 FNYEAQ (reference sequence). The CDR3 coding sequence is TGTGCTAGCAGCACCCCGACGAGCAATCAGCCCCAGCATTTT. It is translated as CASSTPTSNQPQHF.

The J gene is TRBJ1-5, the V gene TRBV4-2, with 7 bases aligning to TRBD1. V lost 0 bases, J lost 5 bases, and 1 base stayed unmatched. CDR3 size: 14 residues. The germline gives CDR1 LGHNA, CDR2 YNFKEQ. The CDR3 region has the DNA TGTGCCAGCAGCCAAGACAGGGGGGATCAGCCCCAGCATTTT. Translated, it gives CASSQDRGDQPQHF.

This rearrangement joins TRBV29-1 to TRBJ1-1, with unresolved D. Germline CDR1 reads SQVTM; CDR2 reads ANQGSEA. The germline V and J ends were trimmed by 6 bases and 4 bases, with 21 bases remaining between them. CDR3 length: 15 residues. The CDR3 is CSVLSPRGKGTEAFF. The DNA for the CDR3 is TGCAGCGTGTTAAGTCCCCGGGGTAAGGGCACTGAAGCTTTCTTT.

This clonotype has at least ten counts. This chain connects TRBV20-1 to TRBJ1-4; no firm D call. Trimming left V 0 bases short and J 7 bases short, with 0 bases between. The CDR3 extends over 10 amino acids. The V gene's germline CDR1 is DFQATT and CDR2 SNEGSKA (reference sequence). The CDR3 coding sequence is TGCAGTGCTAGAGATGAAAAACTGTTTTTT. This codes for CSARDEKLFF.

Details on this clonotype: Lacking the conserved final phenylalanine or tryptophan, this CDR3 likely reflects a read error. The V and J genes are TRBV29-1 and TRBJ1-2; TRBD1 might be the D (5 bases). CDR3 size: 13 residues. Germline CDR1 is SQVTM and CDR2 is ANQGSEA. The CDR3 spells CVVWGKSNYGYTL. As DNA, the CDR3 is TGCGTGGTTTGGGGGAAGTCGAACTATGGCTACACCTTA.

This clonotype was detected many times. This chain joins TRBV20-1 and TRBJ1-1; TRBD1 aligns across 7 bases. Germline V gives CDR1 DFQATT, CDR2 SNEGSKA (reference sequence). V dropped 6 bases and J dropped 3; count of bases not matched to a gene: 13. This CDR3 comprises 15 residues. The CDR3 loop is CSAPKQGFEYTEAFF. Written as DNA, the CDR3 is TGCAGTGCGCCGAAACAGGGGTTCGAATACACTGAAGCTTTCTTT.

The rearrangement uses TRBV20-1 and TRBJ2-1; a weak D match, TRBD2 (6 bases). The CDR3 length is 13 residues. V was clipped by 2 bases and J by 4 bases, with 9 bases between them. Germline V gene data show CDR1 as DFQATT and CDR2 as SNEGSKA (reference sequence). The CDR3 loop is CSARPAGYNEQFF. In DNA, the CDR3 is TGCAGTGCTAGACCAGCGGGTTACAATGAGCAGTTCTTC.

As to this clonotype: The junction and the germline gene differ at one end; a read error may be behind it. The chain recombines TRBV2 with TRBJ1-5, with TRBD1 matching over 10 bases. There are 15 residues in the CDR3. Germline assignment: CDR1 SNHLY and CDR2 FYNNEI. CDR3 residues: CTSSYETGGFQPQHF. CDR3 sequence (DNA): TGTACCAGCAGTTATGAGACAGGGGGCTTTCAGCCCCAGCATTTT.

This chain uses TRBV6-5 with TRBJ1-2; tentatively, D is TRBD1 (5 bases). Germline values: CDR1 MNHEY, CDR2 SVGAGI. Trimming pared 2 bases from V and 3 bases from J, leaving 7 bases between. This CDR3 contains 13 residues. The CDR3 reads CASSYQGYYGYTF. The CDR3 DNA follows: TGTGCCAGCAGTTACCAGGGATACTATGGCTACACCTTC.